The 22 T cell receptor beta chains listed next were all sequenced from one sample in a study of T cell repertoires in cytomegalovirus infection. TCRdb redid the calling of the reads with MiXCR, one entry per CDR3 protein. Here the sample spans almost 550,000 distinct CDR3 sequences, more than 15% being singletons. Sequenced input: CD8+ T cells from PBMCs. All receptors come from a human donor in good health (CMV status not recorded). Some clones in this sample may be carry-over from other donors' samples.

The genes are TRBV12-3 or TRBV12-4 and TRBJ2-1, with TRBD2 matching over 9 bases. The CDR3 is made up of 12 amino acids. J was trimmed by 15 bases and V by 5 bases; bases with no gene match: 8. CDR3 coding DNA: TGTGCCAGCAGTCCCCCGGGACTAGCATGGTTCTTC. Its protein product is CASSPPGLAWFF.

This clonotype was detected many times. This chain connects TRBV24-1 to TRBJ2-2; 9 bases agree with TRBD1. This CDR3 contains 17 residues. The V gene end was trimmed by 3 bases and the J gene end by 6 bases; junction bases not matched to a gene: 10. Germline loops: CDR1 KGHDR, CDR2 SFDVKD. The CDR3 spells CATSDGRTGVWAGELFF. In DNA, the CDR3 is TGTGCCACCAGTGATGGACGGACAGGGGTTTGGGCCGGGGAGCTGTTTTTT.

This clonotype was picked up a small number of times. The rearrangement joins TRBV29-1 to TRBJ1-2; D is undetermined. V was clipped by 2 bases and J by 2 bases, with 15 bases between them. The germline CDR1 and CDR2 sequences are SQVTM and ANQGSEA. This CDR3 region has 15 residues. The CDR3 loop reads CSVEMAKRGNYGYTF. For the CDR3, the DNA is TGCAGCGTTGAAATGGCGAAGCGGGGAAACTATGGCTACACCTTC.

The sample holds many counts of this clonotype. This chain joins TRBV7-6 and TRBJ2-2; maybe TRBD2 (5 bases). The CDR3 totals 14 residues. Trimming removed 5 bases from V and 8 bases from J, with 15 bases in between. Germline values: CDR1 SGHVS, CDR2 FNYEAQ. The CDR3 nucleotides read TGTGCCAGCAGCCTCGGACTTCGACCAGGGGAGCTGTTTTTT. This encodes CASSLGLRPGELFF.

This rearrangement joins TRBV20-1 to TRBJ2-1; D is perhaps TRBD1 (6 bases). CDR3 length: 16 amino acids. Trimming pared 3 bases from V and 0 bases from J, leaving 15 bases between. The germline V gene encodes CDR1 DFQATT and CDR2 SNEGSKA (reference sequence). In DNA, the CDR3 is TGCAGTGCTAGCGGTTACCCAGGGGTCTCCTACAATGAGCAGTTCTTC. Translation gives CSASGYPGVSYNEQFF.

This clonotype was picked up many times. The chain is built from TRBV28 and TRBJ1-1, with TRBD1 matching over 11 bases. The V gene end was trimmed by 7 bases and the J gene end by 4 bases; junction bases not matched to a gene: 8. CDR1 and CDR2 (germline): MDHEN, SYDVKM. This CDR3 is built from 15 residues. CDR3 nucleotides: TGTGCCAGCATTTTGTACGGGACAGGGGGCACTGAAGCTTTCTTT. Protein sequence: CASILYGTGGTEAFF.

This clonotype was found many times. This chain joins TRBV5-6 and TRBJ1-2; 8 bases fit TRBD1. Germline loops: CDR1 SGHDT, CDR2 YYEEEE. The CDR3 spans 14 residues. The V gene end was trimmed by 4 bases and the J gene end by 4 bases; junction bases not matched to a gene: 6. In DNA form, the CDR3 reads TGTGCCAGCAGCCCGACAGGGGAGAGCTATGGCTACACCTTC. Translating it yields CASSPTGESYGYTF.

The CDR3 sequence is CASSVGGGAQNEQFF. The CDR3 DNA sequence: TGTGCCAGCAGCGTAGGCGGGGGGGCGCAAAATGAGCAGTTCTTC. V usage is TRBV9 and J usage is TRBJ2-1, with 9 nucleotides matching TRBD2. The germline gives CDR1 SGDLS, CDR2 YYNGEE. CDR3 length: 15 amino acids. Trimming removed 0 bases from V and 7 bases from J; junction bases left unmatched: 5.

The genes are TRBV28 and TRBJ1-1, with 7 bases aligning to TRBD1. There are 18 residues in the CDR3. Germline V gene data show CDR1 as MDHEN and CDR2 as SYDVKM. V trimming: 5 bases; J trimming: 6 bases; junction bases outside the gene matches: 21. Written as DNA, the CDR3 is TGTGCCAGCAGTCCCGCCCGGACAGGTTTTCATCAAGGGGCTGAAGCTTTCTTT. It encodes CASSPARTGFHQGAEAFF. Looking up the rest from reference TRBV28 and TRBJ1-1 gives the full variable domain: DVKVTQSSRYLVKRTGEKVFLECVQDMDHENMFWYRQDPGLGLRLIYFSYDVKMKEKGDIPEGYSVSREKKERFSLILESASTNQTSMYLCASSPARTGFHQGAEAFFGQGTRLTVV.

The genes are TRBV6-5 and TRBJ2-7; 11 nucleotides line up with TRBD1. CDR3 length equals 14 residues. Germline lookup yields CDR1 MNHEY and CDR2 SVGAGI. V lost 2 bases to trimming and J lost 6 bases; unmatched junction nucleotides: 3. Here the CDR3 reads CASSYGTGGGEQYF. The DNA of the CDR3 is TGTGCCAGCAGTTACGGGACAGGGGGAGGCGAGCAGTACTTC.

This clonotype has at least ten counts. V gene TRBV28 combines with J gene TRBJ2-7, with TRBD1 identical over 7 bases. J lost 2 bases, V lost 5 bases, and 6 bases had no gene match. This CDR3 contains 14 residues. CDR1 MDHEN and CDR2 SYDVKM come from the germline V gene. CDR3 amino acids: CASSHRGGAYEQYF. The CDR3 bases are TGTGCCAGCAGTCACAGGGGTGGGGCCTACGAGCAGTACTTC. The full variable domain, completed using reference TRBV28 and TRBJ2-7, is DVKVTQSSRYLVKRTGEKVFLECVQDMDHENMFWYRQDPGLGLRLIYFSYDVKMKEKGDIPEGYSVSREKKERFSLILESASTNQTSMYLCASSHRGGAYEQYFGPGTRLTVT.

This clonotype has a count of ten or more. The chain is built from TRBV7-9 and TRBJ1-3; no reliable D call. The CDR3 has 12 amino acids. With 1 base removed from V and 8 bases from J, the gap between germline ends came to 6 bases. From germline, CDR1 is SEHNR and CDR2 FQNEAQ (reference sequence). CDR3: CASSLVGYTIYF. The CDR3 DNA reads TGTGCCAGCAGCTTAGTGGGTTACACCATATATTTT. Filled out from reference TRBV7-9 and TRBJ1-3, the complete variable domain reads DTGVSQNPRHKITKRGQNVTFRCDPISEHNRLYWYRQTLGQGPEFLTYFQNEAQLEKSRLLSDRFSAERPKGSFSTLEIQRTEQGDSAMYLCASSLVGYTIYFGEGSWLTVV.

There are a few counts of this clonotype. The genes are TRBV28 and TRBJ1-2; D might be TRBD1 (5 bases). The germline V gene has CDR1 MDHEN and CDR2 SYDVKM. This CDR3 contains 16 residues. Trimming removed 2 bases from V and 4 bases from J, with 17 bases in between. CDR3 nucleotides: TGTGCCAGCAGTTTAGTTCACGTAGGAGGGGTCTATGGCTACACCTTC. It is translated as CASSLVHVGGVYGYTF.

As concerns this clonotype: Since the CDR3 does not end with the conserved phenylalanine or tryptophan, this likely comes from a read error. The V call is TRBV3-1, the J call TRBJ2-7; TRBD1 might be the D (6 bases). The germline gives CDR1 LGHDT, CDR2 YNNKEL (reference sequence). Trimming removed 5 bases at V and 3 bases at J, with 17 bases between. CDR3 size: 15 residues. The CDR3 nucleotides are TGTGCCAGCAGCAGGGCGGACAGTTTATACTACGAGCAGTACTTA. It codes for CASSRADSLYYEQYL.

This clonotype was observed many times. The CDR3 sequence is CASTYFSGANVLTF. The CDR3 DNA sequence: TGTGCCAGCACCTACTTCTCTGGGGCCAACGTCCTGACTTTC. The rearrangement links TRBV12-3 or TRBV12-4 to TRBJ2-6; unclear D gene. V was cut by 7 bases and J by 0 bases, with 7 bases left in between. The CDR3 contains 14 residues.

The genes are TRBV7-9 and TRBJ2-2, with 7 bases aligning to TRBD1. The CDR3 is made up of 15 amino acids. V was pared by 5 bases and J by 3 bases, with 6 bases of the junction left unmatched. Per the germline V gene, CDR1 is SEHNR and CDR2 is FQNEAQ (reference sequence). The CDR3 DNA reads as TGTGCCAGCAGCCACCCCACAGGGGACACCGGGGAGCTGTTTTTT. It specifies CASSHPTGDTGELFF.

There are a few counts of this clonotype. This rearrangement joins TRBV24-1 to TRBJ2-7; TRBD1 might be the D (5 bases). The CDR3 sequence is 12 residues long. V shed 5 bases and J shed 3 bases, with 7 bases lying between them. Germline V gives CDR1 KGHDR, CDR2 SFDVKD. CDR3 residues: CATSAQGYEQYF. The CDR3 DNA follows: TGTGCCACCAGTGCGCAGGGCTACGAGCAGTACTTC.

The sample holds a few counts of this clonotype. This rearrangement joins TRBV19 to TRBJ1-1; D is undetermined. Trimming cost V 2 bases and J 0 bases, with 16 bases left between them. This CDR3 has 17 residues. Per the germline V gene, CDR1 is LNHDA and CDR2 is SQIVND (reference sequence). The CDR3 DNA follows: TGTGCCAGTAGTATACCTCGCCTGGGCACCCTGAACACTGAAGCTTTCTTT. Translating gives CASSIPRLGTLNTEAFF.

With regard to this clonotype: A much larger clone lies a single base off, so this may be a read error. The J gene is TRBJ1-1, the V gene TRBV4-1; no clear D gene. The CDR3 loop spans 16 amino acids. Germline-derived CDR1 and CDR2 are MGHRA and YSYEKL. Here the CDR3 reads CASSQEVGSTDTEAFF. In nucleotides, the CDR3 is TGTGCCAGCAGCCAAGAAGTGGGGTCGACGGACACTGAAGCTTTCTTT.

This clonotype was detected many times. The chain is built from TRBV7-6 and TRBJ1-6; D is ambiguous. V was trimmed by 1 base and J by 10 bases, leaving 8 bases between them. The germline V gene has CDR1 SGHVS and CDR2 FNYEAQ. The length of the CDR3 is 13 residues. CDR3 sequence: CASSLGGQSPLHF. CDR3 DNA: TGTGCCAGCAGCTTAGGGGGTCAATCACCCCTCCACTTT.

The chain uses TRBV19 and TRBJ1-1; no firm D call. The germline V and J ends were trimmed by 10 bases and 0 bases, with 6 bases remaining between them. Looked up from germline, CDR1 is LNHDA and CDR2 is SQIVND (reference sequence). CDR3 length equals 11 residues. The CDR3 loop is CATTLNTEAFF. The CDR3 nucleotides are TGTGCCACGACACTGAACACTGAAGCTTTCTTT.

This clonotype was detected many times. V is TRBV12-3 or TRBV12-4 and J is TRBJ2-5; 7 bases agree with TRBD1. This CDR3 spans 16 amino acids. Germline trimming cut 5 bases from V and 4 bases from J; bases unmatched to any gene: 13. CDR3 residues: CASSLGKTGRGETQYF. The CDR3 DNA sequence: TGTGCCAGCAGTCTCGGTAAGACAGGGCGCGGAGAGACCCAGTACTTC.